These 7 T cell receptor beta chains were all obtained from the same sample, sequenced in a study of blood T cell repertoires in COVID-19. TCRdb's copy holds only in-frame clones and misses some; the assay was immunoSEQ multiplex PCR. The sample has around 300,000 clones, 89% seen once. The sample taken for sequencing was PBMCs or T cells enriched from blood (not recorded which). Receptors originate from a woman in her forties who had recovered from COVID-19.

The chain is built from TRBV3-1 (or the pseudogene TRBV3-2) and TRBJ1-3; no clear D gene. Trimming left V 4 bases short and J 0 bases short, with 4 bases between. The CDR3 length is 13 residues. Germline V gene lookup returns CDR1 LGHDT and CDR2 YNNKEL (reference sequence). CDR3 loop: CASSLSSGNTIYF. CDR3 nucleotides: TGTGCCAGCAGCCTCTCCTCTGGAAACACCATATATTTT.

The genes are TRBV7-3 and TRBJ1-2; D is undetermined. The ends were cut back, 0 bases at V and 7 bases at J, with 12 bases in the middle. Germline values: CDR1 SGHTA, CDR2 FQGTGA. The length of the CDR3 is 14 residues. This CDR3 reads CASSLTGFAGGYTF. The CDR3 nucleotides are TGTGCCAGCAGCTTAACAGGGTTTGCGGGTGGCTACACCTTC.

This chain uses TRBV5-4 with TRBJ1-2, with 9 bases fitting TRBD1. Per germline, CDR1 SGHNT and CDR2 YYREEE (reference sequence). The CDR3 is 17 residues long. V gave up 1 base and J gave up 3 bases; unmatched junction bases: 10. This chain's CDR3 is CASSLKTGGPGDYGYTF. The DNA of the CDR3 is TGTGCCAGCAGCTTGAAGACAGGGGGGCCTGGTGACTATGGCTACACCTTC.

The chain carries TRBV2 and TRBJ1-2; D remains ambiguous. The CDR3 length is 14 residues. The V end was cut by 8 bases, the J end by 0 bases, with 13 bases between. Germline lookup yields CDR1 SNHLY and CDR2 FYNNEI. The CDR3 protein is CASCQVAPNYGYTF. The CDR3, as DNA: TGTGCCAGCTGCCAAGTGGCTCCTAACTATGGCTACACCTTC.

The chain uses TRBV7-9 and TRBJ1-1; D may be TRBD1 (6 bases). The V gene lost 4 bases and the J gene lost 5 bases, with 11 bases spanning the gap. The germline V gene encodes CDR1 SEHNR and CDR2 FQNEAQ (reference sequence). The CDR3 totals 13 residues. CDR3 nucleotide sequence: TGTGCCAGCAGCTGGCGTCAGGGGACTGAAGCTTTCTTT. It encodes CASSWRQGTEAFF.

This chain links TRBV19 with TRBJ1-4; possible D gene TRBD1, 6 bases. The germline V gene has CDR1 LNHDA and CDR2 SQIVND (reference sequence). Trimming stripped 7 bases from V and 5 bases from J, with 14 bases between. The length of the CDR3 is 14 residues. CDR3 sequence (DNA): TGTGCCAGTACCGACAGGCGACGAAATGAAAAACTGTTTTTT. It codes for CASTDRRRNEKLFF.

The V and J genes are TRBV4-1 and TRBJ2-7, with a tentative D call TRBD1 (6 bases). Deletions cut 4 bases from V and 7 bases from J, with 8 bases between. Germline values: CDR1 MGHRA, CDR2 YSYEKL. This CDR3 has 11 residues. Written as DNA, the CDR3 is TGCGCCAGCAGCCGTGACAGGGAGCAGTACTTC. It encodes CASSRDREQYF.